This TCR beta chain was sequenced during a study of human T cells and chemical hapten exposure. As to time point: patch test 3, about 24 weeks after DPC sensitization. Treatment noted: therapeutic diphenylcyclopropenone sensitization with weekly scalp DPC. TCRdb re-analysed the RACE reads in MiXCR, keeping a single row per CDR3 protein. The data contain roughly 200,000 distinct CDR3 sequences, around 23% of them seen just once; the ten biggest clones take up around 2.5%. The CDR3 is 12 residues long. V lost 0 bases and J 8 bases, leaving 5 bases between the germline ends. The germline V gene has CDR1 SGHRS and CDR2 YFSETQ.

The V gene is TRBV5-1, the J gene TRBJ1-4; D is uncertain. The sequences come from whole blood, collected in connection with sensitization to the hapten diphenylcyclopropenone (DPC). The receptor was derived from a woman in her thirties or forties with alopecia areata. Some clones in this sample may be carry-over from other donors' samples. The CDR3 sequence is CASSLENEKLFF. The CDR3 region has the DNA TGCGCCAGCAGCTTGGAAAACGAAAAACTGTTTTTT.